These 10 T cell receptor beta chains originate from one sample sequenced in a study of response to subunit inactivated influenza vaccine. TCRdb itself ran the RT-PCR reads through MiXCR, one entry per CDR3 protein. This sample yields hundreds of thousands of distinct CDR3 sequences, of which less than 25% are seen a single time; about 10% belongs to the top ten. The source material was PBMCs from blood, sampled about 20 months after vaccination. These receptors were taken from a man aged 50-75 years who received an inactivated influenza vaccine.

This clonotype was observed a few times. This rearrangement joins TRBV4-2 to TRBJ1-5; weak D call: TRBD1 (6 bases). Deletions cut 1 base from V and 2 bases from J, with 12 bases between. The CDR3 contains 16 residues. Germline V gene sequence: CDR1 LGHNA, CDR2 YNFKEQ. Here the CDR3 reads CASSQAGGAGNQPQHF. As DNA, the CDR3 is TGTGCCAGCAGCCAAGCGGGGGGCGCCGGCAATCAGCCCCAGCATTTT.

This sequence joins TRBV7-2 and TRBJ2-5, with D tentatively TRBD1 (5 bases). V lost 2 bases and J lost 8, with 15 bases in between. The CDR3 contains 14 residues. Looked up from germline, CDR1 is SGHTA and CDR2 is FQGNSA. In DNA, the CDR3 is TGTGCCAGCAGCTTAATAGGGGATCAGGGAACCCAGTACTTC. Translation: CASSLIGDQGTQYF.

This clonotype was seen more than once but under ten times. V and J are TRBV5-5 and TRBJ1-5, with D uncertain. Germline loops: CDR1 SGHKS, CDR2 YYEKEE (reference sequence). Trimming removed 2 bases from V and 3 bases from J, with 15 bases in between. The CDR3 has 16 residues. DNA for the CDR3: TGTGCCAGCAGCTTTCCCAGGCCTAAAGACAATCAGCCCCAGCATTTT. This gives the protein CASSFPRPKDNQPQHF.

The chain employs TRBV9 and TRBJ1-5; D may be TRBD1 (6 bases). V lost 3 bases and J lost 3, with 10 bases in between. Germline V CDR1 and CDR2: SGDLS, YYNGEE. The CDR3 extends over 14 amino acids. The CDR3, as DNA: TGTGCCAGCAGCGCAGGGGTTGACAATCAGCCCCAGCATTTT. It encodes CASSAGVDNQPQHF.

This clonotype was seen a handful of times. The chain links TRBV24-1 to TRBJ1-1, with D unclear. Between the trimmed V and J ends, which lost 4 bases and 0 bases, there was a span of 23 bases. Germline V gives CDR1 KGHDR, CDR2 SFDVKD. The length of the CDR3 is 19 residues. The CDR3 DNA is TGTGCCACCAGTGAATTTGGGTTGGATGTTGGAGGCTTGAACACTGAAGCTTTCTTT. Encoded protein: CATSEFGLDVGGLNTEAFF.

This sequence joins TRBV7-2 and TRBJ2-1; 10 bases align to TRBD1. With 5 bases clipped from V and 6 bases from J, the junction kept 7 bases outside the gene matches. This CDR3 contains 15 residues. Germline lookup yields CDR1 SGHTA and CDR2 FQGNSA. The CDR3 sequence: CASSPGQGSFNEQFF. DNA of the CDR3: TGTGCCAGCAGCCCGGGACAGGGGAGTTTCAATGAGCAGTTCTTC.

This rearrangement joins TRBV7-2 to TRBJ1-4; D possibly corresponds to TRBD1 (6 bases). The V end was cut by 5 bases, the J end by 12 bases, with 16 bases between. CDR1 is SGHTA and CDR2 is FQGNSA in the germline V gene. The CDR3 has 13 residues. The CDR3 loop reads CASSMGGALELFF. The CDR3 nucleotides read TGTGCCAGCAGCATGGGGGGGGCTTTGGAACTGTTTTTT.

V is TRBV6-1 and J is TRBJ1-1, with 7 bases aligning to TRBD1. Germline V gene data show CDR1 as MNHNS and CDR2 as SASEGT. J was trimmed by 2 bases and V by 1 base; bases with no gene match: 7. This CDR3 has 16 residues. CDR3 sequence reads: CASSEDPDRVNTEAFF. As DNA, the CDR3 is TGTGCCAGCAGTGAAGACCCAGACAGGGTCAACACTGAAGCTTTCTTT.

The genes are TRBV12-3 or TRBV12-4 and TRBJ1-2; 7 bases line up with TRBD1. The CDR3 runs to 15 residues. V lost 3 bases, J lost 4 bases, and 8 bases stayed unmatched. CDR3 bases: TGTGCCAGCAGTTTCTCCGCAGGGGGAAGCTATGGCTACACCTTC. It specifies CASSFSAGGSYGYTF.

The rearrangement joins TRBV7-9 to TRBJ2-3, with D perhaps TRBD1 (5 bases). In germline, CDR1 is SEHNR, CDR2 FQNEAQ (reference sequence). Trimming took 3 bases from V and 5 from J, leaving 12 bases between them. The CDR3 is 14 amino acids. CDR3 bases: TGTGCCAGCAGCTTCAGTAGGGGAAGAGATACGCAGTATTTT. Residues: CASSFSRGRDTQYF.